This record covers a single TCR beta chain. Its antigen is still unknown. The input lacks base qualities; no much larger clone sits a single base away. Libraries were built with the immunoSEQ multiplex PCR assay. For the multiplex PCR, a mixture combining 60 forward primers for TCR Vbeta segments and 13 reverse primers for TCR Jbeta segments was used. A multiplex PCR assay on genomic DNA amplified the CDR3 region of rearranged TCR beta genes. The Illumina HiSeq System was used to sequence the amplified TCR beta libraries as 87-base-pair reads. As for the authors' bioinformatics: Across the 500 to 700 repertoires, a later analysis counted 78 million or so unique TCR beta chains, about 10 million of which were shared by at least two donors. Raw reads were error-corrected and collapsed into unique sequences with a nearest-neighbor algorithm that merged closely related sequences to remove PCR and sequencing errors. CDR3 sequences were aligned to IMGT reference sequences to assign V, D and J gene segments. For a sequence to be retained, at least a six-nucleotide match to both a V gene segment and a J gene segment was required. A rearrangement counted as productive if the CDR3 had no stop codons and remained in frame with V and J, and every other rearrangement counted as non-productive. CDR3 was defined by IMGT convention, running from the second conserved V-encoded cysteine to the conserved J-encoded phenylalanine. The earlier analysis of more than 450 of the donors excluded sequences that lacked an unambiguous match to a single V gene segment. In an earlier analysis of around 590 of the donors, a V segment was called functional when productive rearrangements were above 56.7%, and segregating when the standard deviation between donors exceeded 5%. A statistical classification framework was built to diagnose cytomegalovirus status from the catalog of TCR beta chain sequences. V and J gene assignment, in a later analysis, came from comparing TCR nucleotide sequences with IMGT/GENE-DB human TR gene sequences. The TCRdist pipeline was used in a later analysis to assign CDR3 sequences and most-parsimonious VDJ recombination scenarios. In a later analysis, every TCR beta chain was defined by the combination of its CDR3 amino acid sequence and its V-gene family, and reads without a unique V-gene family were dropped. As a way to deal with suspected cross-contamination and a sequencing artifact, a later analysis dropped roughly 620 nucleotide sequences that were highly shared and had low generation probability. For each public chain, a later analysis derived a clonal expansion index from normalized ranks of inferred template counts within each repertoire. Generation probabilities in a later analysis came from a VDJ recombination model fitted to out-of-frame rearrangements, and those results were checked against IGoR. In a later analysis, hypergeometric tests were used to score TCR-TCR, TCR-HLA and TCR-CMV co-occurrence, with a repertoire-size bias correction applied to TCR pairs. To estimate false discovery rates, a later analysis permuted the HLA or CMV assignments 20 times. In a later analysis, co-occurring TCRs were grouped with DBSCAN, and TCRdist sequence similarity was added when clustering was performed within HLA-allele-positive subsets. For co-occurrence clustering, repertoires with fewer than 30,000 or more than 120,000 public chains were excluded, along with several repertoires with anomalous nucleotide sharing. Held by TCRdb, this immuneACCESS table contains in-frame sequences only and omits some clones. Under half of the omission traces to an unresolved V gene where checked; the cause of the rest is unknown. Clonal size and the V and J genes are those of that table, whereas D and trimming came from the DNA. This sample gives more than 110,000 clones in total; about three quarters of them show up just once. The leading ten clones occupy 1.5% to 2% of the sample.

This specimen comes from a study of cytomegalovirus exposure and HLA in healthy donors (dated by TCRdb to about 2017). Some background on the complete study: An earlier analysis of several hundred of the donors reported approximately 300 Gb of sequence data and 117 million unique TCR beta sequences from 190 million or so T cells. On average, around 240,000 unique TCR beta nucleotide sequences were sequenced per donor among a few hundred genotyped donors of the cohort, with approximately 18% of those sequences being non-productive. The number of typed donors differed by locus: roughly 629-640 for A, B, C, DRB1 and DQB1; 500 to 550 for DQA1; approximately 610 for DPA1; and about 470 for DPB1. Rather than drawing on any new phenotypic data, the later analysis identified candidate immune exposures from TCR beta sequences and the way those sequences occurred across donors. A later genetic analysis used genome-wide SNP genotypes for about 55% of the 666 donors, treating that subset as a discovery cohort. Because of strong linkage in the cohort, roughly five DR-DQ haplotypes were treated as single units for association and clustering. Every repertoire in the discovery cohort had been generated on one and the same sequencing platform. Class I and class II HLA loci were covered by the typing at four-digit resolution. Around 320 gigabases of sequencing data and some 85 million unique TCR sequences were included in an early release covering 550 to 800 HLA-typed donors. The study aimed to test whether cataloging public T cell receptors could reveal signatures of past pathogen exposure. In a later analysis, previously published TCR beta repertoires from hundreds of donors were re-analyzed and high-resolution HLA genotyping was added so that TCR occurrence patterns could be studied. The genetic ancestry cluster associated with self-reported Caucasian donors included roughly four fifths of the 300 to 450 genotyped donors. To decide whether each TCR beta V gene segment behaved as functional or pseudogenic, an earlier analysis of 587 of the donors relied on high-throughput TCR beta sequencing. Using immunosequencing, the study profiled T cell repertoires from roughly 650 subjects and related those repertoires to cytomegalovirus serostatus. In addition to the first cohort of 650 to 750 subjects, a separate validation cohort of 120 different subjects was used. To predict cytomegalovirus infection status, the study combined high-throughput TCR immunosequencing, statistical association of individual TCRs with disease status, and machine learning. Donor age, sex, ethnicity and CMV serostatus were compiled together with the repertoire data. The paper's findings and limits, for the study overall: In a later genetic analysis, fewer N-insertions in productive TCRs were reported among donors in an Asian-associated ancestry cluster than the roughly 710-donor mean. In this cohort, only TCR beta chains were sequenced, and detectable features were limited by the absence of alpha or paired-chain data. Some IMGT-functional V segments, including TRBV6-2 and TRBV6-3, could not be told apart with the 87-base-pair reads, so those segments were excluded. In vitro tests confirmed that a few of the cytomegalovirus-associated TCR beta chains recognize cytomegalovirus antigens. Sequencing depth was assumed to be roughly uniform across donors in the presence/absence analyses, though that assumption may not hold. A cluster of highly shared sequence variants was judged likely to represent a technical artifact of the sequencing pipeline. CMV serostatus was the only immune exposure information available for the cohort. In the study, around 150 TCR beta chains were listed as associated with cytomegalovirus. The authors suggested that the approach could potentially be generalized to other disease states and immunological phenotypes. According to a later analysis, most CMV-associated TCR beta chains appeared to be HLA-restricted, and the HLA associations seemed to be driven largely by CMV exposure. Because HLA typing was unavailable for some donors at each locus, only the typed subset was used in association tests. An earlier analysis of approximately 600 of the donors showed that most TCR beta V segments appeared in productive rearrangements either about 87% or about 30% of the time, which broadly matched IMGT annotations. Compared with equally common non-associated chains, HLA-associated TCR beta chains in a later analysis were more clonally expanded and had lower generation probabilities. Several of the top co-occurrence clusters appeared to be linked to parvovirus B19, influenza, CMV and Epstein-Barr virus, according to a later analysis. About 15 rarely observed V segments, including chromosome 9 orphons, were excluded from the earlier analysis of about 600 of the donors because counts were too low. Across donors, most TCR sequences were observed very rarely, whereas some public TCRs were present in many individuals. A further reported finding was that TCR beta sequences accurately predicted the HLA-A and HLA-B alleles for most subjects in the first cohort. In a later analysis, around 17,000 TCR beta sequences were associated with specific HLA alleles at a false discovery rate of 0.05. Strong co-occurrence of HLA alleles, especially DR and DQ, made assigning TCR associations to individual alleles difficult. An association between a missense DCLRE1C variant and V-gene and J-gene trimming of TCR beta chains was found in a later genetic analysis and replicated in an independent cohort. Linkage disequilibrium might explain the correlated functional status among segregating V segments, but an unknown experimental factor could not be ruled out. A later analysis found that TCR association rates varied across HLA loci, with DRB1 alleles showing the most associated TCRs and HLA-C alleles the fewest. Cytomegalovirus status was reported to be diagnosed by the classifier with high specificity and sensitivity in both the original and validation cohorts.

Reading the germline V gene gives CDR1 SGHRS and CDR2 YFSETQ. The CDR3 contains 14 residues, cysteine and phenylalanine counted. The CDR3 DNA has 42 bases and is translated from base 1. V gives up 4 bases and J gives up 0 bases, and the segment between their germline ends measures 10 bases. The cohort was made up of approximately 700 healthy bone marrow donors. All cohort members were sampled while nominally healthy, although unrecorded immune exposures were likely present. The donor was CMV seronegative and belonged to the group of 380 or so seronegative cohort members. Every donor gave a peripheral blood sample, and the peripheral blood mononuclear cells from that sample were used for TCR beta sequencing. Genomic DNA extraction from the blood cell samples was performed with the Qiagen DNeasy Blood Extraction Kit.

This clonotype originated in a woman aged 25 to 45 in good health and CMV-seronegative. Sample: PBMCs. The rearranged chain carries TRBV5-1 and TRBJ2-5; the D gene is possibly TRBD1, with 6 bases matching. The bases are TGCGCCAGCAGCCCAAGGGGGTACCAAGAGACCCAGTACTTC. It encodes CASSPRGYQETQYF.